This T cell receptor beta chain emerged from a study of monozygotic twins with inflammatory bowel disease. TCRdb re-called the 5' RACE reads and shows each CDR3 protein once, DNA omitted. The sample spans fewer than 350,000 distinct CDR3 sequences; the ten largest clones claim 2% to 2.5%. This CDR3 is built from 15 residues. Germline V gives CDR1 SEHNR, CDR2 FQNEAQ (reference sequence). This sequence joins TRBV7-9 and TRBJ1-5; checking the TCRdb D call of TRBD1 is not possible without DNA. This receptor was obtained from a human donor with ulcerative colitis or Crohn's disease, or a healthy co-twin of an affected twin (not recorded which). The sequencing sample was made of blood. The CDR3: CASSTGQGAGQPQHF.